This T cell receptor beta chain was captured in a study of human T cells and chemical hapten exposure. Turning to the study itself: Patch tests containing 0.01% DPC, applied to the upper back, were read at 6 days.

Per the original methods: Counting gave a median of 95,638 TCRs per sample, with values ranging from roughly 20,000 to 750,000. Each CDR3 protein gets one entry after TCRdb re-called the RACE reads with MiXCR. The V and J calls shown here were made by TCRdb, not taken from the authors' results. The data contain some 190,000 distinct CDR3 sequences, approximately 20% of them singletons. This clonotype has a handful of counts. The ends were cut back, 7 bases at V and 3 bases at J, with 21 bases in the middle. There are 15 residues in the CDR3. Germline V lookup: CDR1 SQVTM, CDR2 ANQGSEA. The time point: patch test 1, 2 weeks after DPC sensitization. Sample treatment: therapeutic diphenylcyclopropenone sensitization with weekly scalp DPC.

This clonotype was sampled from a woman in her forties or fifties with alopecia areata. Some clones in this sample may be carry-over from other donors' samples. Sequenced here: whole blood, sampled in connection with sensitization to the hapten diphenylcyclopropenone (DPC). The chain employs TRBV29-1 and TRBJ2-5, with D perhaps being TRBD1 or TRBD2 (5 bases each). CDR3 amino acids: CSALWGTGAKETQYF. In DNA, the CDR3 is TGCAGCGCCCTTTGGGGTACCGGGGCTAAAGAGACCCAGTACTTC.